Listed here are 14 T cell receptor beta chains from one sample, sequenced in a study of blood T cell repertoires in COVID-19. This table comes from immunoSEQ multiplex PCR, and its TCRdb copy is limited to in-frame clones, with some not included. This sample has fewer than 300,000 clones; 85% to 90% occur once, and the top ten carry about 9.3%. The sample consisted of PBMCs or T cells enriched from blood (not recorded which). These receptors all stem from a man in his forties or fifties who had recovered from COVID-19.

A word on this clone: The sample contains more than one DNA sequence encoding this CDR3. This chain connects TRBV27 to TRBJ1-5; D remains unclear. Germline loops: CDR1 MNHEY, CDR2 SMNVEV (reference sequence). The CDR3 has 14 amino acids. Trimming removed 0 bases at V and 1 base at J, with 4 bases between. CDR3 DNA sequence: TGTGCCAGCAGTTTATCGAGGAGCAATCAGCCCCAGCATTTT. Protein: CASSLSRSNQPQHF.

Notes on this clone: The junction does not match germline at one end; this may be a read error. The rearrangement uses TRBV7-7 and TRBJ1-1, with TRBD1 matching 8 bases. Germline-derived CDR1 and CDR2 are SSHAT and FNYEAQ (reference sequence). The CDR3 loop spans 15 amino acids. The CDR3 protein is CASSLFQGANTEAFF. In DNA form, the CDR3 reads TGTGCTAGCAGCTTATTTCAGGGGGCGAACACTGAAGCTTTCTTT.

The chain has TRBV1 and TRBJ1-4. TRBV1 counts as a pseudogene. This CDR3 contains 16 residues. This CDR3 reads CTSSQDDGGFNEKLFF. The CDR3 region has the DNA TGCACCAGCAGCCAAGATGATGGGGGGTTTAATGAAAAACTGTTTTTT.

The genes are TRBV7-9 and TRBJ1-2, with 9 bases lining up with TRBD1. Trimming at V came to 8 bases and at J to 5 bases, leaving 6 bases not matched to a gene. The CDR3 length is 13 residues. The germline CDR1 and CDR2 sequences are SEHNR and FQNEAQ (reference sequence). The CDR3 nucleotides read TGTGCCAGCGAGCCCGGGACAGGGTATGGCTACACCTTC. This sequence encodes CASEPGTGYGYTF.

The rearrangement links TRBV19 to TRBJ2-7; TRBD2 matches 12 bases. Germline CDR1 is LNHDA and CDR2 is SQIVND (reference sequence). V gave up 9 bases and J gave up 6 bases; unmatched junction bases: 9. The length of the CDR3 is 14 residues. The CDR3 region is CASLGLAGFFEQYF. The CDR3 region has the DNA TGTGCCAGCCTGGGACTAGCGGGTTTTTTCGAGCAGTACTTC.

The chain uses TRBV28 and TRBJ1-1; no clear D gene. V was clipped by 6 bases and J by 4 bases, with 15 bases between them. The V gene's germline CDR1 is MDHEN and CDR2 SYDVKM. CDR3 length equals 14 residues. CDR3 in amino acids: CASSPLGFRTEAFF. For the CDR3, the DNA is TGTGCCAGCAGCCCTCTCGGGTTTCGCACTGAAGCTTTCTTT.

This clone showed up just once. The chain couples TRBV4-2 to TRBJ2-7; 7 bases are a match to TRBD1. The CDR3 has 18 residues. Germline V lookup: CDR1 LGHNA, CDR2 YNFKEQ. The J segment lost 4 bases and the V segment lost 0 bases, leaving 15 bases of the junction unmatched. CDR3 loop: CASSQEGSTGDLTYEQYF. CDR3 bases: TGTGCCAGCAGCCAAGAGGGTTCCACAGGGGATCTTACTTACGAGCAGTACTTC.

The chain has TRBV27 and TRBJ2-7; unclear D gene. This CDR3 comprises 13 residues. Germline CDR1 reads MNHEY; CDR2 reads SMNVEV (reference sequence). V lost 8 bases and J 8 bases, leaving 19 bases between the germline ends. In DNA form, the CDR3 reads TGTGCCAGCTTACACCCAGGTACTTCGAAGCAGTACTTC. It yields the protein CASLHPGTSKQYF.

The genes are TRBV6-1 and TRBJ2-7; tentative D call: TRBD1 (6 bases). Germline CDR1 reads MNHNS; CDR2 reads SASEGT. Deletions cut 2 bases from V and 1 base from J, with 15 bases between. The CDR3 length is 16 residues. The CDR3, as DNA: TGTGCCAGCAGTGAACATGCGGCAGGGGAATCCTACGAGCAGTACTTC. Translation gives CASSEHAAGESYEQYF.

V gene TRBV29-1 combines with J gene TRBJ1-3; tentative D call: TRBD1 (6 bases). The CDR3 has 15 residues. The germline V gene encodes CDR1 SQVTM and CDR2 ANQGSEA. Trimming pared 7 bases from V and 2 bases from J, leaving 18 bases between. The CDR3 DNA is TGCAGCGCGAATACAGGGCAGTACGCTGGAAACACCATATATTTT. Its translation is CSANTGQYAGNTIYF.

This chain uses TRBV15 with TRBJ1-2; D is perhaps TRBD1 (6 bases). The germline V and J ends were trimmed by 5 bases and 4 bases, with 17 bases remaining between them. The germline V gene has CDR1 LNHNV and CDR2 YYDKDF (reference sequence). CDR3 length equals 15 residues. This CDR3 is CATSPRRGAFYGYTF. The DNA for the CDR3 is TGTGCCACCAGCCCCCGTCGGGGGGCGTTCTATGGCTACACCTTC.

In DNA form, the CDR3 reads TGTGCCAGCTCACCACCACTAACCTCGAACACCGGGGAGCTGTTTTTT. Its protein is CASSPPLTSNTGELFF. The chain has TRBV18 and TRBJ2-2; D gene uncertain. CDR3 size: 16 residues. V lost 0 bases to trimming and J lost 0 bases, with 8 bases between them. Germline values: CDR1 KGHSH, CDR2 LQKENI.

The chain employs TRBV7-2 and TRBJ1-1, with 8 bases identical to TRBD1. In germline, CDR1 is SGHTA, CDR2 FQGNSA. The CDR3 has 15 amino acids. V shed 2 bases, J shed 5 bases, and the junction held 7 bases outside the gene matches. CDR3 DNA sequence: TGTGCCAGCAGCTTACAAACAGGGGGGAGAACTGAAGCTTTCTTT. Protein sequence: CASSLQTGGRTEAFF.

V and J are TRBV5-1 and TRBJ2-7; 8 bases match TRBD1. The germline CDR1 and CDR2 sequences are SGHRS and YFSETQ. With V trimmed by 6 bases and J by 1 base, 6 bases remained unmatched. The CDR3 has 14 amino acids. The CDR3 is CASKGQGNSYEQYF. The CDR3 nucleotides read TGCGCCAGCAAAGGACAGGGTAATTCCTACGAGCAGTACTTC.